The rows below give T cell receptor beta chains drawn from one sample of a study of a mutant IDH1 vaccine in newly diagnosed glioma. The table came from immunoSEQ multiplex PCR; TCRdb's copy has only in-frame clones and leaves some out. The sample has about 59,000 clones, more than 90% seen once. This specimen consisted of PBMCs, obtained from a glioma patient treated with radiotherapy, temozolomide or both. The receptors shown here come from a man aged 50 to 59 with glioma. The CDR3 runs from the conserved cysteine through the conserved F or W. The D gene is left open where the match is weak. Expanded clones get a size class; other rows say once, few or many, or leave the size out.

D,length,J,size,V,DNA,CDR3
NA,14,TRBJ2-5,few,TRBV6-6,TGTGCCAGCAGCTTAGGCCGGGGGGCGGAGACCCAGTACTTC,CASSLGRGAETQYF
NA,15,TRBJ2-2,NA,TRBV5-6,TGTGCCAGCAGCTCCCGGGCCATCAACACCGGGGAGCTGTTTTTT,CASSSRAINTGELFF
NA,14,TRBJ2-2,NA,TRBV2,TGTGCCAGCAGTGAAGCGCAAGGGGCTGGGGAGCTGTTTTTT,CASSEAQGAGELFF
NA,15,TRBJ1-1,NA,TRBV7-9,TGTGCCAGCAGCCCTGGGGACACCCGAACGGGCGAAGCTTTCTTT,CASSPGDTRTGEAFF
NA,13,TRBJ2-7,NA,TRBV7-9,TGTGCCAGCAGACCCCGGGGATCCTACGAGCAGTACTTC,CASRPRGSYEQYF
NA,13,TRBJ2-7,NA,TRBV28,TGTGCCAGCAGTTTCGGCGACTCCTACGAGCAGTACTTC,CASSFGDSYEQYF
NA,15,TRBJ2-3,NA,TRBV7-2,TGTGCCAGCACCGTAACGGGCACAAAGGGAGATACGCAGTATTTT,CASTVTGTKGDTQYF
NA,13,TRBJ1-1,NA,TRBV28,TGTGCCAGCACTGACGTAAGGGGCACTGAAGCTTTCTTT,CASTDVRGTEAFF
NA,14,TRBJ2-2,NA,TRBV11-1,TGTGCCAGCAGCGTAGGGAGGTACACCGGGGAGCTGTTTTTT,CASSVGRYTGELFF
NA,15,TRBJ1-5,NA,TRBV6-1,TGTGCCAGCAGGGGACGAGGGAGGGGAAATCAGCCCCAGCATTTT,CASRGRGRGNQPQHF
NA,13,TRBJ2-7,NA,TRBV25-1,TGTGCCAGCAGTGAGGCAGGGTTAGGCGAGCAGTACTTC,CASSEAGLGEQYF
NA,14,TRBJ2-7,NA,TRBV5-4,TGTGCCAGCAGCCTGGGTGCGTTCTCCTACGAGCAGTACTTC,CASSLGAFSYEQYF
NA,13,TRBJ1-1,NA,TRBV5-6,TGTGCCAGCAGCCTGGACTTGGACACTGAAGCTTTCTTT,CASSLDLDTEAFF
NA,12,TRBJ1-6,NA,TRBV28,TGTGCCAGCAAACAGAGGGATTCACCCCTCCACTTT,CASKQRDSPLHF
TRBD2,17,TRBJ2-7,NA,TRBV5-4,TGTGCCAGCACTTCCCGAACCGGGGGGGATATTCCCTACGAGCAGTACTTC,CASTSRTGGDIPYEQYF
NA,13,TRBJ2-7,NA,TRBV7-2,TGTGCCAGCAGCCCCCACGGGATGGGCGAGCAGTACTTC,CASSPHGMGEQYF
NA,13,TRBJ2-1,NA,TRBV2,TGTGCCAGCAGTGCCACAGGGCCGGGTGAGCAGTTCTTC,CASSATGPGEQFF
TRBD2,14,TRBJ2-7,NA,TRBV6-5,TGTGCCACGAATCAAGTGCGGGAGGGCACCGAGCAGTACTTC,CATNQVREGTEQYF
NA,13,TRBJ2-7,NA,TRBV7-9,TGTGCCAGCAGCCTCTCCGGCGGCTACGAGCAGTACTTC,CASSLSGGYEQYF
NA,14,TRBJ1-1,NA,TRBV27,TGTGCCAGCAGCCCGACAAGCCTGAACACTGAAGCTTTCTTT,CASSPTSLNTEAFF
NA,15,TRBJ2-1,NA,TRBV6-1,TGTGCCAGCAGTGGGGGGACGGTGGGTTCTAATGAGCAGTTCTTC,CASSGGTVGSNEQFF
TRBD2,14,TRBJ2-3,NA,TRBV6-4,TGTGCCAGCAGTGAATGGGGGGGGGCAGATACGCAGTATTTT,CASSEWGGADTQYF
NA,14,TRBJ2-3,NA,TRBV13,TGTGCCAGCAGCTTACCGGGTAGCACAGATACGCAGTATTTT,CASSLPGSTDTQYF
NA,10,TRBJ1-2,NA,TRBV4-2,TGTGCCAGCAGCGGGAGTGGCTACACCTTC,CASSGSGYTF
NA,16,TRBJ2-3,NA,TRBV11-1,TGTGCCAGCAGACGAGATGGGACTGGCTTAACAGATACGCAGTATTTT,CASRRDGTGLTDTQYF
NA,16,TRBJ2-1,NA,TRBV19,TGTGCCAGTAGTATCATTAAGGGGACTTTCTACAATGAGCAGTTCTTC,CASSIIKGTFYNEQFF
NA,13,TRBJ2-7,NA,TRBV4-2,TGTGCCAGCAGCCCGGGATCCTCCTACGAGCAGTACTTC,CASSPGSSYEQYF
NA,14,TRBJ1-3,NA,TRBV9,TGTGCCAGCAGCGTTTCCGGCTCTGGAAACACCATATATTTT,CASSVSGSGNTIYF
TRBD2,13,TRBJ2-4,NA,TRBV10-2,TGCGCCAGCAGTGGGGGACTACGGCGGCCTCAGTACTTC,CASSGGLRRPQYF
TRBD1,17,TRBJ2-7,NA,TRBV2,TGTGCCAGCAGCACGTCACCTGGGACAGCCGTTGCCTACGAGCAGTACTTC,CASSTSPGTAVAYEQYF
NA,15,TRBJ1-1,NA,TRBV18,TGTGCCAGCTCACCACCCCACAGGGTCTCGACTGAAGCTTTCTTT,CASSPPHRVSTEAFF
NA,14,TRBJ2-7,NA,TRBV9,TGTGCCAGCAGCGTAGGGGGAGACAGGCTCGAGCAGTACTTC,CASSVGGDRLEQYF
NA,15,TRBJ2-1,NA,TRBV28,TGTGCCAGCAGCCCGAGGGGGGCGGGGGACAATGAGCAGTTCTTC,CASSPRGAGDNEQFF
NA,15,TRBJ1-2,NA,TRBV4-1,TGCGCCAGCAGCCAAGGGTCAGGGTCCCGGTATGGCTACACCTTC,CASSQGSGSRYGYTF
NA,11,TRBJ1-5,NA,TRBV30,TGTGCCTGGAGCCTGAAGGGGCCCCAGCATTTT,CAWSLKGPQHF
NA,15,TRBJ2-1,NA,TRBV28,TGTGCCAGCAGTTCTGCCCGGAGCCCCTACAATGAGCAGTTCTTC,CASSSARSPYNEQFF
TRBD2,16,TRBJ2-2,NA,TRBV4-3,TGCGCCAGCAGCCGAGGGACTAGCGGGCTCACCGGGGAGCTGTTTTTT,CASSRGTSGLTGELFF
TRBD2,15,TRBJ2-6,once,TRBV6-4,TGTGCCAGCAGCGGGACTAGCTCTGGGGCCAACGTCCTGACCTTC,CASSGTSSGANVLTF
NA,14,TRBJ2-2,NA,TRBV9,TGTGCCAGCAGCGTCTCTCCGGACACCGGGGAGCTGTTTTTT,CASSVSPDTGELFF
NA,18,TRBJ1-5,NA,TRBV4-1,TGCGCCAGCAGCCAAGGGCGGGTGGGGCTTATAAGCAATCAGCCCCAGCATTTT,CASSQGRVGLISNQPQHF
NA,13,TRBJ2-7,NA,TRBV19,TGTGCCAGTAGTATAGTGGGGGGCTACGAGCAGTACTTC,CASSIVGGYEQYF
TRBD2,13,TRBJ2-5,NA,TRBV28,TGTGCCAGCAGGTCTAGCGGCATTCGGACCCAGTACTTC,CASRSSGIRTQYF
NA,14,TRBJ2-7,NA,TRBV5-1,TGCGCCAGCAGCAACCGGGACCGACCCTACGAGCAGTACTTC,CASSNRDRPYEQYF
NA,13,TRBJ2-3,NA,TRBV9,TGTGCCAGCAACCCTCGGGGGCCGGATACGCAGTATTTT,CASNPRGPDTQYF
TRBD2,15,TRBJ2-7,NA,TRBV4-2,TGTGCCAGCAGCCAAGGGCATCGGGGGGGTTCATGGCAGTACTTC,CASSQGHRGGSWQYF
NA,13,TRBJ1-2,NA,TRBV2,TGTGCCAGCAATACAGGCCTCGCTGATGGCTACACCTTC,CASNTGLADGYTF
NA,12,TRBJ2-7,NA,TRBV2,TGTGCCAGCAGTGAGGGGGCAGTCGAGCAGTACTTC,CASSEGAVEQYF
TRBD2,14,TRBJ2-3,NA,TRBV4-1,TGCGCCAGCAGTCTAGCGGGCTCCACAGATACGCAGTATTTT,CASSLAGSTDTQYF
TRBD1,16,TRBJ1-5,few,TRBV28,TGTGCCAGCAGGAGGACCCGACAGGGAGGCAATCAGCCCCAGCATTTT,CASRRTRQGGNQPQHF
TRBD1,12,TRBJ1-2,NA,TRBV28,TGTGCGGGGGGGACAGGGATCTATGGCTACACCTTC,CAGGTGIYGYTF
TRBD1,15,TRBJ1-1,once,TRBV15,TGTGCCACCAGCACCGACGGACAGGCGAACACTGAAGCTTTCTTT,CATSTDGQANTEAFF
NA,15,TRBJ2-5,once,TRBV6-5,TGTGCCAGCAGTTATGGCGACAGGCAAACCGAGACCCAGTACTTC,CASSYGDRQTETQYF
NA,14,TRBJ1-1,NA,TRBV6-5,TGTGCCAGCAGTGCGGGGAACATTAACACTGAAGCTTTCTTT,CASSAGNINTEAFF
NA,13,TRBJ1-1,NA,TRBV30,TGTGCCTGGAAACGACAGGCAGGGGCTGAAGCTTTCTTT,CAWKRQAGAEAFF
TRBD1,14,TRBJ1-2,NA,TRBV5-5,TGTGCCAGCAGCTTCGGGACAGGGGGCTATGGCTACACCTTC,CASSFGTGGYGYTF
TRBD1,16,TRBJ2-6,NA,TRBV28,TGTGCCAGCAGTGTAACAGGGGCCCATGGGGCCAACGTCCTGACTTTC,CASSVTGAHGANVLTF
NA,14,TRBJ2-7,NA,TRBV27,TGTGCCAGCAGTTTAGGTTCCGGCTCCTACGAGCAGTACTTC,CASSLGSGSYEQYF
NA,14,TRBJ2-5,NA,TRBV7-6,TGTGCCAGCAGCCCCTCTTCATTAAGGGAGACCCAGTACTTC,CASSPSSLRETQYF